The 5 T cell receptor beta chains presented below share a single source sample, sequenced in a study of T cells in Graves' hyperthyroidism and ophthalmopathy. RNA transcripts served as the template for amplifying TCR beta CDR3 regions. First-round RT-PCR of the TCR CDR3 relied on the HTBI primer set. TCRdb reanalysed the multiplex PCR reads using MiXCR and keeps one entry per CDR3 protein. Among fewer than 900,000 distinct CDR3 sequences listed, 18% were seen once. Sequencing input: blood. Receptors originate from a woman aged 50 to 60 with Graves' hyperthyroidism that later progressed to Graves' ophthalmopathy.

This clonotype was picked up many times. The V gene is TRBV27, the J gene TRBJ2-3; 8 bases agree with TRBD1. CDR1 and CDR2 (germline): MNHEY, SMNVEV (reference sequence). V was clipped by 5 bases and J by 6 bases; unmatched bases: 10. The CDR3 has 15 amino acids. The CDR3 reads CASSLDRARGDTQYF. CDR3 DNA sequence: TGTGCCAGCAGTCTGGACAGGGCTCGAGGGGATACGCAGTATTTT.

In this sample, this clonotype turned up many times. The rearrangement joins TRBV3-1 to TRBJ2-1; the D is unclear. Trimming shortened V by 2 bases and J by 4 bases, and 15 bases separated the two germline ends. Germline assignment: CDR1 LGHDT and CDR2 YNNKEL (reference sequence). The CDR3 contains 16 residues. In nucleotides, the CDR3 is TGTGCCAGCAGCCAATTCTCAGAATCGGATTACAATGAGCAGTTCTTC. Its translation is CASSQFSESDYNEQFF.

This clonotype was observed many times. The V call is TRBV5-1, the J call TRBJ2-4; 8 bases are a match to TRBD1. The V gene's germline CDR1 is SGHRS and CDR2 YFSETQ. Trimming took 0 bases from V and 9 from J; bases not matched to a gene: 11. The CDR3 loop spans 16 amino acids. The CDR3 nucleotides are TGCGCCAGCAGCTTGGAAAGTACCGGACAGGGCGGCATTCAGTACTTC. Protein: CASSLESTGQGGIQYF.

This clonotype was seen a few times. The chain has TRBV2 and TRBJ2-5, with unresolved D. The V gene's germline CDR1 is SNHLY and CDR2 FYNNEI. The CDR3 spans 15 residues. V was shortened by 6 bases and J by 1 base, with 15 bases between the two germline ends. CDR3 DNA sequence: TGTGCCAGCAGCTTTTATAGCCTCGGCCAAGAGACCCAGTACTTC. As protein: CASSFYSLGQETQYF.

This clonotype was seen repeatedly, ten times or more. The rearrangement uses TRBV10-3 and TRBJ1-1; maybe TRBD1 (5 bases). V gave up 3 bases and J gave up 6 bases, with 11 bases separating them. The CDR3 extends over 13 amino acids. Germline CDR1 reads ENHRY; CDR2 reads SYGVKD. The CDR3 protein is CAISDRDGSEAFF. The CDR3 DNA follows: TGTGCCATCAGTGACCGGGACGGGTCTGAAGCTTTCTTT.